Listed below are T cell receptor beta chains from one sample, sequenced in a study of cytomegalovirus exposure and HLA in healthy donors. TCRdb's table, derived via immunoSEQ multiplex PCR, lists solely in-frame clones and lacks some. This table has about 160,000 clones, roughly 89% appearing once. Sample: PBMCs. The source is a woman in her thirties in good health and CMV-seronegative. The CDR3 runs from the conserved cysteine through the conserved F or W. Each record gives: D gene, V gene, clone size, J gene, CDR3 DNA, CDR3 protein. D genes are given only for firm matches. Clone size is not always given. Where it is, it says once, few, many or a class for expanded clones.

NA	TRBV4-1	NA	TRBJ2-1	TGCGCCAGCAGCCAAGATGTTTTGCGGGATGGAAATGAGCAGTTCTTC	CASSQDVLRDGNEQFF
NA	TRBV18	NA	TRBJ1-3	TGTGCCAGCTCACCAGGGGGCAGTGGAAACACCATATATTTT	CASSPGGSGNTIYF
TRBD1	TRBV5-1	once	TRBJ2-7	TGCGCCAGCAGAACCGGGACAGGTGCCTACGAGCAGTACTTC	CASRTGTGAYEQYF
NA	TRBV7-3	NA	TRBJ1-2	TGTGCCAGCAGCTTAACAGGGAGTTCGGGTGGCTACACCTTC	CASSLTGSSGGYTF
NA	TRBV6-6	NA	TRBJ1-3	TGTGCCAGCAGTTACCCGCAGGGTGGTGGAAACACCATATATTTT	CASSYPQGGGNTIYF
NA	TRBV14	NA	TRBJ2-7	TGTGCCAGCAGCCATAGCTACGAGCAGTACTTC	CASSHSYEQYF
TRBD1	TRBV4-1	NA	TRBJ1-6	TGCGCCAGCAGCCAAGGGTCCGCAGGGGGTTATTATTCCCCCCTCCACTTT	CASSQGSAGGYYSPLHF
TRBD1	TRBV13	NA	TRBJ1-1	TGTGCCAGCAGCCAAGGGACAGGTCGGATTAACACTGAAGCTTTCTTT	CASSQGTGRINTEAFF
NA	TRBV9	NA	TRBJ2-7	TGTGCCAGCAGCGTCGGGACTCAATACGAGCAGTACTTC	CASSVGTQYEQYF
NA	TRBV7-2	NA	TRBJ1-4	TGTGCCAGCAGCTTATCTTCAGGGTCGGGCGAAAAACTGTTTTTT	CASSLSSGSGEKLFF
TRBD1	TRBV7-4	NA	TRBJ1-2	TGTGCCAGCAGCTTAGATGATCGGGGACAGGCACCCTATGGCTACACCTTC	CASSLDDRGQAPYGYTF
TRBD1	TRBV7-2	NA	TRBJ1-1	TGTGCCAGCAGCTCCACAGGGGGGCCTGAAGCTTTCTTT	CASSSTGGPEAFF
TRBD2	TRBV7-9	NA	TRBJ2-3	TGTGCCAGCAGTATACTAAAAGCGGGGAGCACAGATACGCAGTATTTT	CASSILKAGSTDTQYF
NA	TRBV19	few	TRBJ2-1	TGTGCCAGTAGTTTCCGGCCTCACGGAGGGCGGTACAATGAGCAGTTCTTC	CASSFRPHGGRYNEQFF
NA	TRBV30	NA	TRBJ1-1	TGTGCCTGGAATCGGAACACTGAAGCTTTCTTT	CAWNRNTEAFF
NA	TRBV19	NA	TRBJ1-1	TGTGCCAGTAGTCTGGAGCCGAACACTGAAGCTTTCTTT	CASSLEPNTEAFF
NA	TRBV7-9	few	TRBJ1-6	TGTGCCAGCAGCACAAAACAGGATTATAATTCACCCCTCCACTTT	CASSTKQDYNSPLHF
NA	TRBV7-2	once	TRBJ2-1	TGTGCCAGCAGCCCGAGAGGAGCGGTTCTTAGTCGGAATGAGCAGTTCTTC	CASSPRGAVLSRNEQFF
TRBD1	TRBV2	NA	TRBJ1-2	TGTGCCAGCACCCCCATGGACAGGGGGCTTGGCTACACCTTC	CASTPMDRGLGYTF
TRBD2	TRBV11-2	NA	TRBJ2-1	TGTGCCAGCAGCCCAATTAGCGGGAGCTCCTACAATGAGCAGTTCTTC	CASSPISGSSYNEQFF
TRBD1	TRBV19	NA	TRBJ2-1	TGTGCCAGTAGCTCACAGGGGCTCAATGAGCAGTTCTTC	CASSSQGLNEQFF
NA	TRBV7-9	NA	TRBJ2-3	TGTGCCAGCAGCTTAATGGCAGGCACAGATACGCAGTATTTT	CASSLMAGTDTQYF
NA	TRBV7-7	NA	TRBJ2-7	TGTGCCAGCAGCTCTCCCGGGGGGCCCAGCTACGAGCAGTACTTC	CASSSPGGPSYEQYF
TRBD1	TRBV4-3	NA	TRBJ1-6	TGCGCCAGCAGCCAAGGACAGGGGAGCTCCTATAATTCACCCCTCCACTTT	CASSQGQGSSYNSPLHF
NA	TRBV9	NA	TRBJ2-7	TGTGCCAGCAGCGTAGGTGCAGGAAGCTCCTACGAGCAGTACTTC	CASSVGAGSSYEQYF
TRBD1	TRBV6-5	NA	TRBJ2-7	TGTGCCAGCAGTACGGGACAGCTCTACGAGCAGTACTTC	CASSTGQLYEQYF
TRBD1	TRBV27	NA	TRBJ2-3	TGTGCCAGCAGGTTTACAGGGGGCACCACAGATACGCAGTATTTT	CASRFTGGTTDTQYF
NA	TRBV15	NA	TRBJ2-3	TGTGCCACCGGCCCCGGGGATACGCAGTATTTT	CATGPGDTQYF
TRBD1	TRBV30	NA	TRBJ2-3	TGTGCCTGGAGCGCCCGAAGGGGGCGCCGGGGCACAGATACGCAGTATTTT	CAWSARRGRRGTDTQYF
NA	TRBV7-2	NA	TRBJ2-6	TGTGCCAGCAGCTCGGGGGTAGGCGGGAGGGCCAACGTCCTGACTTTC	CASSSGVGGRANVLTF
TRBD1	TRBV30	NA	TRBJ1-2	TGTGCCTGGAGCGCCGACAGGGGGAGTCGTGGCTACACCTTC	CAWSADRGSRGYTF
NA	TRBV27	once	TRBJ2-3	TGTGCCAGCAGTAGCCGACCAGGGTTGGGCACAGATACGCAGTATTTT	CASSSRPGLGTDTQYF
NA	TRBV28	once	TRBJ1-2	TGTGCCAGCACCTGGGGAGGCCGCAAAGACTACACCTTC	CASTWGGRKDYTF
NA	TRBV7-9	NA	TRBJ2-1	TGTGCCAGCAGACTAACCCGGGGGGCGGGAAAGGGGTTCTTC	CASRLTRGAGKGFF
NA	TRBV6-1	NA	TRBJ2-3	TGTGCCAGCAGCCCCCTAGTCCGCCGTGCAGATACGCAGTATTTT	CASSPLVRRADTQYF
NA	TRBV11-2	NA	TRBJ1-2	TGTGCCAGCAGCTTAGAGGGCAGCCTTAACTATGGCTACACCTTC	CASSLEGSLNYGYTF
NA	TRBV4-3	once	TRBJ2-7	TGCGCCAGCAGCCAAGAGGTGGGCAGTTACGAGCAGTACTTC	CASSQEVGSYEQYF
NA	TRBV29-1	NA	TRBJ2-7	TGCAGCGTTGAAGGACAGGCCTACGAGCAGTACTTC	CSVEGQAYEQYF
NA	TRBV7-8	NA	TRBJ1-1	TGTGCCAGCAGCTTTGTGGGGGAGGTCGGGACTGAAGCTTTCTTT	CASSFVGEVGTEAFF
NA	TRBV9	NA	TRBJ1-6	TGTGCCAGCAGCGTAGAGAGCTCCTATAATTCACCCCTCCACTTT	CASSVESSYNSPLHF
NA	TRBV2	few	TRBJ1-4	TGTGCCAGCAGGGGTCAGGGTTTTGAAAAACTGTTTTTT	CASRGQGFEKLFF
TRBD2	TRBV9	NA	TRBJ2-3	TGTGCCAGCAGCGTAGGAGGGACTAGGCGGGGGGCAGATACGCAGTATTTT	CASSVGGTRRGADTQYF
TRBD1	TRBV15	NA	TRBJ2-1	TGTGCCACCAGCAGAGGGCAGACAGGGATACAGTTCTTC	CATSRGQTGIQFF
NA	TRBV7-2	NA	TRBJ1-6	TGTGCCAGCAGCTACCCCGGTGTCGATTCACCCCTCCACTTT	CASSYPGVDSPLHF
NA	TRBV6-1	NA	TRBJ2-1	TGTGCCAGCAGTCGGGAGAAGGGGTTCTACAATGAGCAGTTCTTC	CASSREKGFYNEQFF
NA	TRBV5-1	NA	TRBJ2-3	TGCGCCAGCAGCGGCGCCCGGGGGGCGGAAAATTTT	CASSGARGAENF
TRBD2	TRBV14	NA	TRBJ2-5	TGTGCCAGCAGCCAGAGGAGTCGACTAGCGGGGACCCATGGGGAGACCCAGTACTTC	CASSQRSRLAGTHGETQYF
NA	TRBV5-1	NA	TRBJ2-2	TGCGCCAGCAGCGTAGGGGTGGTGACCGGGGAGCTGTTTTTT	CASSVGVVTGELFF
NA	TRBV18	NA	TRBJ1-5	TGTGCCAGCTCAACCAAGGGGGGGGCGGGTCAGCCCCAGCATTTT	CASSTKGGAGQPQHF
NA	TRBV6-5	NA	TRBJ2-4	TGTGCCAGCAGCTCCGTTCGGGGAACTATTCAGTACTTC	CASSSVRGTIQYF